This T cell receptor (beta chain) emerged from a study of blood T cells in healthy people across ages. Study-level points and caveats: Donor CMV status was unknown, possibly confounding expanded clonotype changes.

The V and J ends lost 4 bases and 4 bases, in that order; junction bases with no gene match: 11. Germline V CDR1 and CDR2: LGHNA, YNFKEQ. The length of the CDR3 is 16 residues. A sample-barcoded 5' primer and a J-beta primer mix were used in a second PCR of about 7 to 11 cycles. One entry per CDR3 protein, called by TCRdb with MiXCR from the 5' RACE reads. The sample has about a million distinct CDR3 sequences; about 53% are singletons. As concerns this clonotype: The antigen remains undetermined.

This sequence was found in a woman aged 60-75 years in good health. Sequencing input: blood. This sequence joins TRBV4-2 and TRBJ1-2; TRBD1 matches at 8 bases. CDR3: CASSLLPGQGIYGYTF. CDR3 sequence (DNA): TGTGCCAGCAGCCTACTCCCCGGACAGGGCATCTATGGCTACACCTTC.